What follows is one T cell receptor (beta chain) and its context. Terminally differentiated effector memory CD45RA+ cells were excluded from the naive CD8 cells, which were CD45RO-negative and positively selected for CCR7. The data stem from a study of shared clonotypes between healthy human individuals. The assay was immunoSEQ multiplex PCR, and TCRdb's table has in-frame clones only and misses some. The sample shows 1.5 million to 2.5 million clones, 85% to 95% of them seen only once. The germline gives CDR1 MGHRA, CDR2 YSYEKL. This CDR3 spans 16 amino acids. The V and J ends lost 0 bases and 4 bases respectively, with 16 bases between them.

The chain carries TRBV4-1 and TRBJ2-7; D might be TRBD1 (5 bases). This clonotype was obtained from a man aged 18 to 29 in good health. Source material: naive CD8+ T cells sorted from blood. The CDR3 coding sequence is TGCGCCAGCAGCCAAGAGGTAGAAAGGGGCACGTACGAGCAGTACTTC. Translating it yields CASSQEVERGTYEQYF.